Presented here are 20 T cell receptor beta chains from one specimen sequenced in a study of response to subunit inactivated influenza vaccine. TCRdb ran MiXCR on the RT-PCR reads and lists one entry per CDR3 protein. Of hundreds of thousands of distinct CDR3 sequences in the sample, roughly 8.2% were seen once. Sequencing used PBMCs from blood, obtained around 2 years after vaccination. These receptors were taken from a man aged 45 to 75 who received an inactivated influenza vaccine.

This clonotype was seen a handful of times. The rearrangement links TRBV6-4 to TRBJ2-2, with TRBD1 identical over 10 bases. J was trimmed by 0 bases and V by 6 bases; bases with no gene match: 10. The CDR3 contains 18 residues. Germline V lookup: CDR1 MRHNA, CDR2 SNTAGT. The CDR3 DNA sequence: TGTGCCAGCAGAGACCTACCCGGGACAGGGGCGAACACCGGGGAGCTGTTTTTT. Translation gives CASRDLPGTGANTGELFF.

This clonotype was picked up many times. The chain carries TRBV11-2 and TRBJ1-1; TRBD1 might be the D (6 bases). V lost 0 bases and J 5 bases, leaving 13 bases between the germline ends. This CDR3 region has 15 residues. CDR1 SGHAT and CDR2 FQNNGV come from the germline V gene. CDR3 in amino acids: CASSLDRTGRTEAFF. The CDR3 nucleotides are TGTGCCAGCAGCTTAGATCGAACAGGGCGGACTGAAGCTTTCTTT.

This clonotype appeared a few times. The gene calls are TRBV6-2 or TRBV6-3 and TRBJ2-3, with 10 nucleotides matching TRBD2. CDR1 and CDR2 from the germline V gene are MNHEY and SVGEGT. The CDR3 sequence is 16 residues long. The V segment lost 5 bases and the J segment 5 bases; nucleotides outside the gene matches: 10. CDR3 sequence: CASSPILAGALDTQYF. CDR3 DNA sequence: TGTGCCAGCAGTCCGATCCTAGCGGGAGCGCTAGATACGCAGTATTTT.

The sample holds many counts of this clonotype. This sequence joins TRBV5-1 and TRBJ1-1; 12 bases are shared with TRBD1. This CDR3 is 17 amino acids long. The trim removed 2 bases at V and 3 bases at J, leaving 8 bases unmatched. Germline CDR1 is SGHRS and CDR2 is YFSETQ. The chain's CDR3 is CASSLPGTGGADTEAFF. The CDR3 DNA is TGCGCCAGCAGCTTACCCGGGACAGGGGGCGCGGACACTGAAGCTTTCTTT.

This chain links TRBV15 with TRBJ2-5; D is unresolved. Trimming shortened V by 0 bases and J by 4 bases, and 12 bases separated the two germline ends. Germline CDR1 LNHNV, CDR2 YYDKDF (reference sequence). The CDR3 spans 15 residues. The CDR3 protein is CATSRDMKILETQYF. The DNA for the CDR3 is TGTGCCACCAGCAGAGATATGAAGATATTAGAGACCCAGTACTTC.

This clonotype was counted at least ten times. The chain is built from TRBV29-1 and TRBJ1-1; a possible D gene is TRBD1 (5 bases). The CDR3 length is 14 residues. Germline lookup yields CDR1 SQVTM and CDR2 ANQGSEA. The V end was cut by 6 bases, the J end by 1 base, with 15 bases between. CDR3 sequence: CSVQGIRQNTEAFF. CDR3 nucleotide sequence: TGCAGCGTCCAGGGAATTCGGCAGAACACTGAAGCTTTCTTT.

The J gene is TRBJ2-1, the V gene TRBV5-6; TRBD2 agrees at 8 bases. The CDR3 has 16 amino acids. V was pared by 0 bases and J by 12 bases, with 14 bases of the junction left unmatched. Germline values: CDR1 SGHDT, CDR2 YYEEEE. The CDR3 sequence: CASSLGGGRAAVGQFF. As DNA, the CDR3 is TGTGCCAGCAGCTTGGGCGGGGGGAGGGCTGCGGTCGGGCAGTTCTTC.

The chain has TRBV20-1 and TRBJ2-7; TRBD2 is a possible D gene (6 bases). The V and J ends lost 5 bases and 1 base respectively, with 18 bases between them. Germline-derived CDR1 and CDR2 are DFQATT and SNEGSKA (reference sequence). This CDR3 spans 15 amino acids. CDR3 residues: CSAEGPAGHSYEQYF. The CDR3 region has the DNA TGCAGTGCTGAGGGGCCAGCGGGCCATTCCTACGAGCAGTACTTC.

This clonotype was seen ten or more times. V and J are TRBV6-5 and TRBJ2-2; D is perhaps TRBD1 or TRBD2 (5 bases each). Looked up from germline, CDR1 is MNHEY and CDR2 is SVGAGI. Trimming left V 9 bases short and J 5 bases short, with 10 bases between. This CDR3 comprises 12 residues. The CDR3 protein is CASLRETGELFF. Written as DNA, the CDR3 is TGTGCCAGTCTCAGGGAGACCGGGGAGCTGTTTTTT.

This clonotype turned up a few times. The rearrangement uses TRBV11-2 and TRBJ1-1; no reliable D call. Per germline, CDR1 SGHAT and CDR2 FQNNGV. The CDR3 is 14 residues long. Trimming pared 8 bases from V and 2 bases from J, leaving 15 bases between. CDR3 in amino acids: CASASDRFNTEAFF. CDR3 DNA: TGTGCCAGCGCCTCAGACCGCTTCAACACTGAAGCTTTCTTT.

CDR3 sequence: CAIAETGTEQYF. CDR3 sequence (DNA): TGTGCCATCGCCGAGACAGGGACCGAGCAGTACTTC. The rearrangement links TRBV10-3 to TRBJ2-7; 7 bases align to TRBD1. CDR1 is ENHRY, CDR2 SYGVKD, per germline. Germline trimming cut 8 bases from V and 6 bases from J; bases unmatched to any gene: 7. The CDR3 spans 12 residues.

The CDR3 coding sequence is TGTGCCAGCAGTTTTGGGGGGGGGATCAACTACGAGCAGTACTTC. Translation gives CASSFGGGINYEQYF. The genes are TRBV12-3 or TRBV12-4 and TRBJ2-7; 7 positions agree with TRBD2. This CDR3 has 15 residues. The V gene end was trimmed by 3 bases and the J gene end by 3 bases; junction bases not matched to a gene: 8.

This clonotype showed up just a few times. The CDR3: CASSSPKQGSEKLFF. DNA of the CDR3: TGTGCCAGCAGCTCCCCAAAGCAGGGAAGTGAAAAACTGTTTTTT. V and J are TRBV7-2 and TRBJ1-4; D is perhaps TRBD1 (5 bases). CDR3 length equals 15 residues. The germline V and J ends were trimmed by 4 bases and 7 bases, with 16 bases remaining between them. The germline CDR1 and CDR2 sequences are SGHTA and FQGNSA.

This clonotype was picked up many times. The chain is built from TRBV6-1 and TRBJ2-1; 8 nucleotides match TRBD2. The germline V gene encodes CDR1 MNHNS and CDR2 SASEGT. This CDR3 contains 14 residues. J was trimmed by 5 bases and V by 5 bases; bases with no gene match: 5. The CDR3 region has the DNA TGTGCCAGCAGTAGGACTAGCTGGGACAATGAGCAGTTCTTC. It translates to CASSRTSWDNEQFF.

The J gene is TRBJ1-4, the V gene TRBV30; 7 positions agree with TRBD1. Germline V lookup: CDR1 GTSNPN, CDR2 SVGIG (reference sequence). This CDR3 is built from 13 residues. Unmatched junction bases numbered 6, after V lost 7 bases and J lost 4 bases. The CDR3 coding sequence is TGTGCCTCCGACCAGGGGGGTAATGAAAAACTGTTTTTT. Its protein product is CASDQGGNEKLFF. Together with reference TRBV30 and TRBJ1-4, the CDR3 gives the full variable domain: SQTIHQWPATLVQPVGSPLSLECTVEGTSNPNLYWYRQAAGRGLQLLFYSVGIGQISSEVPQNLSASRPQDRQFILSSKKLLLSDSGFYLCASDQGGNEKLFFGSGTQLSVL.

The rearrangement links TRBV7-9 to TRBJ2-3; 7 bases are shared with TRBD1. The CDR3 length is 16 residues. The germline V gene encodes CDR1 SEHNR and CDR2 FQNEAQ (reference sequence). Trimming removed 5 bases from V and 1 base from J; junction bases left unmatched: 9. CDR3 residues: CASSLAVGQRTDTQYF. CDR3 sequence (DNA): TGTGCCAGCAGCCTGGCCGTGGGACAGCGCACAGATACGCAGTATTTT.

This clonotype was counted many times. The chain employs TRBV14 and TRBJ2-3, with D perhaps TRBD1 (6 bases). Trimming cost V 4 bases and J 3 bases, with 17 bases left between them. The length of the CDR3 is 16 residues. Per the germline V gene, CDR1 is SGHDN and CDR2 is FVKESK. The CDR3 nucleotides are TGTGCCAGCAGCCCGAGCTTACAGGGTGAAACAGATACGCAGTATTTT. Protein sequence: CASSPSLQGETDTQYF.

In its sample, this clonotype was seen many times. CDR3 sequence reads: CASSFIGSSRDGYTF. CDR3 bases: TGTGCCAGCAGTTTTATCGGGTCCTCCAGGGATGGCTACACCTTC. This sequence joins TRBV12-3 or TRBV12-4 and TRBJ1-2; D is perhaps TRBD1 (5 bases). V shed 3 bases and J shed 6 bases, with 17 bases lying between them. This CDR3 has 15 residues.

The table lists this clonotype with a few counts. This chain uses TRBV7-8 with TRBJ2-3; D is unclear. V was trimmed by 4 bases and J by 8 bases, leaving 10 bases between them. CDR3 size: 12 residues. The germline V gene encodes CDR1 SGHVS and CDR2 FQNEAQ. The CDR3 DNA sequence: TGTGCCAGCAGCTCGACGGCCCCTACGCAGTATTTT. It specifies CASSSTAPTQYF.

The V and J genes are TRBV7-2 and TRBJ2-5, with unresolved D. V was shortened by 6 bases and J by 7 bases, with 12 bases between the two germline ends. Germline V gene data show CDR1 as SGHTA and CDR2 as FQGNSA. This CDR3 spans 12 amino acids. CDR3 sequence (DNA): TGTGCCAGCAGTCCGATCGTGATGACCCAGTACTTC. This gives the protein CASSPIVMTQYF.